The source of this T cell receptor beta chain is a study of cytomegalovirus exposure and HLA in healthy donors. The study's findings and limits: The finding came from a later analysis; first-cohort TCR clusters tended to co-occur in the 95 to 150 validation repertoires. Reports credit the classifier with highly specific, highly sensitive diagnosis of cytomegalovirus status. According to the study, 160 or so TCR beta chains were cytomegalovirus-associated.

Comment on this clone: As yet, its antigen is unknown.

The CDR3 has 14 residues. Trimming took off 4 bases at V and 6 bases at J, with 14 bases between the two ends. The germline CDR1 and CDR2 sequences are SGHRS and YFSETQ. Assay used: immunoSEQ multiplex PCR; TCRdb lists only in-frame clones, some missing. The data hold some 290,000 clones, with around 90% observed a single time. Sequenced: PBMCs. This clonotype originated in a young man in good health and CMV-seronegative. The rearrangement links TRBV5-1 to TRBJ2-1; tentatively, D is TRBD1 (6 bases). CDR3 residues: CASSGGSGINEQFF. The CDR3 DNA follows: TGCGCCAGCAGCGGGGGCTCGGGCATCAATGAGCAGTTCTTC.